The 30 T cell receptor beta chains below come from one sample, sequenced in a study of T cells in Graves' hyperthyroidism and ophthalmopathy. The source material, RNA transcripts, was used to amplify TCR beta CDR3 regions. With the HTBI primer set, the TCR CDR3 went through a first round of RT-PCR. TCRdb reprocessed the multiplex PCR reads with MiXCR, giving one entry per CDR3 protein. The table shows around 190,000 distinct CDR3 sequences, with over 15% occurring only once. Sequenced input: blood. These receptors were collected from a woman aged 50 to 65 with Graves' hyperthyroidism.

This clonotype was counted a single time. The chain has TRBV12-3 or TRBV12-4 and TRBJ2-1; unclear D gene. Trimming removed 7 bases at V and 2 bases at J, with 15 bases between. The CDR3 has 15 amino acids. The CDR3 DNA follows: TGTGCCAGCACTCCCGGGTCAGGCACCTACAATGAGCAGTTCTTC. This gives the protein CASTPGSGTYNEQFF.

V and J are TRBV7-8 and TRBJ2-7; 7 nucleotides line up with TRBD1. The CDR3 consists of 16 residues. Germline-derived CDR1 and CDR2 are SGHVS and FQNEAQ. The trim removed 1 base at V and 4 bases at J, leaving 10 bases unmatched. The CDR3 loop is CASSLVTGTAGYEQYF. CDR3 nucleotides: TGTGCCAGCAGCTTAGTGACCGGGACAGCCGGATACGAGCAGTACTTC. Based on the CDR3 plus reference TRBV7-8 and TRBJ2-7, the full variable domain is GAGVSQSPRYKVAKRGQDVALRCDPISGHVSLFWYQQALGQGPEFLTYFQNEAQLDKSGLPSDRFFAERPEGSVSTLKIQRTQQEDSAVYLCASSLVTGTAGYEQYFGPGTRLTVT.

This clonotype was seen ten or more times. CDR3 nucleotide sequence: TGCAGTGCTGACAGGGGCACGAACTATGGCTACACCTTC. Translation gives CSADRGTNYGYTF. V is TRBV20-1 and J is TRBJ1-2; 8 nucleotides match TRBD1. Trimming removed 5 bases from V and 2 bases from J; junction bases left unmatched: 4. CDR3 length: 13 amino acids. The germline V gene has CDR1 DFQATT and CDR2 SNEGSKA (reference sequence).

This clonotype was counted many times. The J gene is TRBJ2-1, the V gene TRBV6-6; 8 bases fit TRBD2. J lost 6 bases, V lost 0 bases, and 7 bases had no gene match. Germline CDR1 and CDR2: MNHNY and SVGAGI (reference sequence). This CDR3 region has 16 residues. The CDR3 coding sequence is TGTGCCAGCAGTTACTCGGCGGGGGGCTTGCTCAATGAGCAGTTCTTC. Translating it yields CASSYSAGGLLNEQFF.

This clonotype appeared many times. The DNA of the CDR3 is TGTGCCATCAGCACAGGAACTCTGAACACTGAAGCTTTCTTT. Residues: CAISTGTLNTEAFF. The chain carries TRBV10-3 and TRBJ1-1; tentatively, D is TRBD1 (5 bases). CDR1 is ENHRY and CDR2 is SYGVKD in the germline V gene. This CDR3 is 14 amino acids long. The V end lost 6 bases, the J end lost 0 bases, and 11 bases lay between the germline ends.

This clonotype showed up many times. The chain uses TRBV18 and TRBJ2-5; D gene ambiguous. The germline gives CDR1 KGHSH, CDR2 LQKENI. The CDR3 has 13 amino acids. Trimming took 3 bases from V and 0 from J, leaving 5 bases between them. As DNA, the CDR3 is TGTGCCAGCTCACCGCAGTACCAAGAGACCCAGTACTTC. Its protein product is CASSPQYQETQYF.

This clonotype was picked up many times. This chain links TRBV5-8 with TRBJ1-5, with 9 bases that match TRBD1. The CDR3 is 14 amino acids. The germline gives CDR1 SGHTS, CDR2 YDEGEE. V lost 2 bases to trimming and J lost 6 bases; unmatched junction nucleotides: 3. CDR3: CASSFGTGSQPQHF. CDR3 nucleotide sequence: TGTGCCAGCAGCTTCGGGACAGGGAGTCAGCCCCAGCATTTT.

This clonotype appeared many times. The V and J genes are TRBV28 and TRBJ2-1; the match to TRBD2 covers 10 bases. CDR1 MDHEN and CDR2 SYDVKM come from the germline V gene. Trimming removed 10 bases from V and 4 bases from J; junction bases left unmatched: 7. The CDR3 sequence is 14 residues long. CDR3 amino acids: CATTLAGEYNEQFF. CDR3 in DNA: TGTGCCACCACCCTAGCGGGGGAATACAATGAGCAGTTCTTC. The full variable domain, with the rest looked up from reference TRBV28 and TRBJ2-1, is DVKVTQSSRYLVKRTGEKVFLECVQDMDHENMFWYRQDPGLGLRLIYFSYDVKMKEKGDIPEGYSVSREKKERFSLILESASTNQTSMYLCATTLAGEYNEQFFGPGTRLTVL.

This clonotype was observed many times. V is TRBV27 and J is TRBJ2-1, with D possibly being TRBD2 (7 bases). CDR1 MNHEY and CDR2 SMNVEV come from the germline V gene (reference sequence). V was shortened by 5 bases and J by 7 bases, with 18 bases between the two germline ends. CDR3 length: 15 amino acids. CDR3 protein: CASSSNRGRGNEQFF. As DNA, the CDR3 is TGTGCCAGCAGTAGCAACCGGGGGCGGGGGAATGAGCAGTTCTTC.

About this clonotype itself: Possible read error: a much larger clone is one base away. The chain carries TRBV5-1 and TRBJ2-3, with a weak D call TRBD1 (5 bases). The germline V and J ends were trimmed by 0 bases and 3 bases, with 11 bases remaining between them. The CDR3 totals 15 residues. Germline values: CDR1 SGHRS, CDR2 YFSETQ. The CDR3 nucleotides are TGCGCCAGCAGCTTGGGACAGCCCGATACAGATACGCAGTATTTT. It translates to CASSLGQPDTDTQYF.

The rearrangement links TRBV9 to TRBJ1-3; D perhaps matches TRBD1 (5 bases). The ends were cut back, 0 bases at V and 2 bases at J, with 12 bases in the middle. Germline CDR1 is SGDLS and CDR2 is YYNGEE. CDR3 length: 16 amino acids. CDR3 loop: CASSVAMGGTGNTIYF. For the CDR3, the DNA is TGTGCCAGCAGCGTAGCTATGGGGGGAACTGGAAACACCATATATTTT.

This clonotype was found many times. The rearrangement links TRBV27 to TRBJ2-3, with D possibly called TRBD1 or TRBD2 (5 bases each). The V end was cut by 4 bases, the J end by 5 bases, with 16 bases between. CDR3 length equals 15 residues. Germline V gives CDR1 MNHEY, CDR2 SMNVEV (reference sequence). CDR3 DNA: TGTGCCAGCAGTTGGGGCCCATTCGGGGAAGATACGCAGTATTTT. Amino acid sequence: CASSWGPFGEDTQYF.

This clonotype was recorded many times. This chain connects TRBV7-9 to TRBJ1-1; D remains unclear. The V gene lost 4 bases and the J gene lost 4 bases, with 10 bases spanning the gap. Germline CDR1 and CDR2: SEHNR and FQNEAQ (reference sequence). This CDR3 spans 13 amino acids. The CDR3 spells CASSSSVGTEAFF. In DNA form, the CDR3 reads TGTGCCAGCAGCTCCTCAGTAGGCACTGAAGCTTTCTTT.

This clonotype was seen ten or more times. CDR3 protein: CASSSGQKGLNSPLHF. The CDR3 bases are TGCGCCAGCAGCTCCGGACAAAAGGGGCTTAATTCACCCCTCCACTTT. The rearrangement links TRBV5-1 to TRBJ1-6, with a weak D call TRBD1 (5 bases). The CDR3 contains 16 residues. The germline CDR1 and CDR2 sequences are SGHRS and YFSETQ. V was shortened by 3 bases and J by 6 bases, with 16 bases between the two germline ends. The full variable domain, its missing parts supplied by reference TRBV5-1 and TRBJ1-6, is KAGVTQTPRYLIKTRGQQVTLSCSPISGHRSVSWYQQTPGQGLQFLFEYFSETQRNKGNFPGRFSGRQFSNSRSEMNVSTLELGDSALYLCASSSGQKGLNSPLHFGNGTRLTVT.

In its sample, this clonotype was seen many times. The chain employs TRBV7-8 and TRBJ2-1; TRBD2 matches 11 bases. The CDR3 loop spans 17 amino acids. Germline V gene lookup returns CDR1 SGHVS and CDR2 FQNEAQ. Germline trimming cut 5 bases from V and 7 bases from J; bases unmatched to any gene: 13. The CDR3 DNA reads TGTGCCAGCAGCGTATTACTAGCGGGGGATTCCGGTAATGAGCAGTTCTTC. It is translated as CASSVLLAGDSGNEQFF.

This clonotype was seen ten or more times. The chain uses TRBV5-1 and TRBJ2-7; 8 bases match TRBD1. The CDR3 runs to 17 residues. Looked up from germline, CDR1 is SGHRS and CDR2 is YFSETQ. The junction had 11 bases not matched to a gene; V was cut back by 1 base and J by 2 bases. The CDR3 spells CASSLSTDRAGTYEQYF. The CDR3 DNA reads as TGCGCCAGCAGCTTGTCGACGGACAGGGCCGGAACCTACGAGCAGTACTTC.

This clonotype has only a few counts. The gene calls are TRBV5-1 and TRBJ2-3, with 12 bases aligning to TRBD2. CDR1 is SGHRS and CDR2 is YFSETQ in the germline V gene. The ends lost 2 bases at V and 4 bases at J; junction bases unmatched: 2. The CDR3 runs to 15 residues. CDR3 bases: TGCGCCAGCAGCTTCTGGACTAGCGGGGCAGATACGCAGTATTTT. Its translation: CASSFWTSGADTQYF.

This clonotype was seen ten or more times. The chain is built from TRBV24-1 and TRBJ1-5; D is perhaps TRBD1 (5 bases). V was trimmed by 0 bases and J by 6 bases, leaving 26 bases between them. The CDR3 consists of 20 residues. In germline, CDR1 is KGHDR, CDR2 SFDVKD. The CDR3 bases are TGTGCCACCAGTGATTTGCAAGTCGCTATGTCGTTGGGGACGACTCAGCCCCAGCATTTT. The encoded protein is CATSDLQVAMSLGTTQPQHF.

This clonotype was found once. V is TRBV20-1 and J is TRBJ2-1, with 11 bases that match TRBD2. The CDR3 totals 14 residues. CDR1 and CDR2 (germline): DFQATT, SNEGSKA (reference sequence). Unmatched junction bases numbered 8, after V lost 3 bases and J lost 10 bases. CDR3 nucleotides: TGCAGTGCTAGGGTAGCGGGAGGGGTTAACGAGCAGTTCTTC. Protein product: CSARVAGGVNEQFF.

This chain joins TRBV20-1 and TRBJ2-5; 12 nucleotides agree with TRBD2. The J segment lost 4 bases and the V segment lost 0 bases, leaving 9 bases of the junction unmatched. The germline V gene has CDR1 DFQATT and CDR2 SNEGSKA (reference sequence). CDR3 length equals 17 residues. CDR3 protein: CSARDAASGGARETQYF. The CDR3 coding sequence is TGCAGTGCTAGAGACGCGGCTAGCGGGGGGGCCAGAGAGACCCAGTACTTC.

This clonotype was seen many times. This sequence joins TRBV27 and TRBJ1-6; unclear D gene. The germline gives CDR1 MNHEY, CDR2 SMNVEV (reference sequence). Trimming pared 6 bases from V and 6 bases from J, leaving 12 bases between. This CDR3 contains 14 residues. Here the CDR3 reads CASSFSALNSPLHF. In nucleotides, the CDR3 is TGTGCCAGCAGCTTCTCGGCTCTTAATTCACCCCTCCACTTT.

The rearrangement links TRBV5-5 to TRBJ2-3, with D possibly TRBD1 on 6 matching bases. Between the trimmed V and J ends, which lost 3 bases and 5 bases, there was a span of 16 bases. Germline CDR1 is SGHKS and CDR2 is YYEKEE (reference sequence). The CDR3 has 15 residues. The CDR3 region has the DNA TGTGCCAGCAGCTCGCTAGGGGGAAACGGAGATACGCAGTATTTT. Translated: CASSSLGGNGDTQYF.

This clonotype was observed many times. V is TRBV18 and J is TRBJ2-7; 9 bases map to TRBD1. The J segment lost 6 bases and the V segment lost 2 bases, leaving 5 bases of the junction unmatched. Per the germline V gene, CDR1 is KGHSH and CDR2 is LQKENI. This CDR3 has 14 amino acids. The CDR3 loop is CASSPGTGFPEQYF. CDR3 coding DNA: TGTGCCAGCTCACCAGGGACAGGGTTCCCCGAGCAGTACTTC.

This clonotype showed up just a few times. This chain links TRBV5-1 with TRBJ2-6; D unclear. Germline CDR1 is SGHRS and CDR2 is YFSETQ. The CDR3 runs 15 residues. Trimming removed 2 bases at V and 3 bases at J, with 9 bases between. CDR3 DNA: TGCGCCAGCAGCTTAGCACTGGGTGGGGCCAACGTCCTGACTTTC. It is translated as CASSLALGGANVLTF.

The V gene is TRBV12-3 or TRBV12-4, the J gene TRBJ1-1; D remains unclear. This CDR3 contains 14 residues. V gave up 1 base and J gave up 5 bases, with 11 bases separating them. The CDR3 DNA reads TGTGCCAGCAGTTTAGGCCACCTAAAGACTGAAGCTTTCTTT. It specifies CASSLGHLKTEAFF.

For this clonotype: A much bigger clone sits one base away, suggesting this may be a read error. The V gene is TRBV5-6, the J gene TRBJ1-5; unclear D gene. The CDR3 contains 13 residues. Germline-derived CDR1 and CDR2 are SGHDT and YYEEEE. The DNA of the CDR3 is TGTGCCAGCAGCTTGGGAGACAATCTGCCCCAGCATTTT. Protein: CASSLGDNLPQHF.

This clonotype was picked up many times. The chain couples TRBV12-3 or TRBV12-4 to TRBJ2-1; 9 nucleotides match TRBD1. This CDR3 comprises 19 residues. The V segment lost 5 bases and the J segment 7 bases; nucleotides outside the gene matches: 21. CDR3 amino acids: CASSRNTPGQGFDRNEQFF. Here the CDR3 DNA reads TGTGCCAGCAGTCGAAACACTCCGGGACAGGGTTTCGATAGGAATGAGCAGTTCTTC.

This clonotype was seen at least ten times. This chain uses TRBV6-1 with TRBJ2-5; D possibly uses TRBD1 or TRBD2 (5 bases each). CDR1 and CDR2 from the germline V gene are MNHNS and SASEGT. The V and J ends lost 6 bases and 2 bases respectively, with 19 bases between them. CDR3 length equals 16 residues. The CDR3 nucleotides read TGTGCCAGCAGCCAAGCTGGGTTGGGACCGCAAGAGACCCAGTACTTC. Translating it yields CASSQAGLGPQETQYF.

The V and J genes are TRBV27 and TRBJ2-2; the D gene is possibly TRBD1 (6 bases). Germline CDR1 MNHEY, CDR2 SMNVEV (reference sequence). V was pared by 7 bases and J by 4 bases, with 25 bases between. This CDR3 region has 18 residues. As DNA, the CDR3 is TGTGCCAGCATATCGCGAAGGTCCCCGGGACAACCCACCGGGGAGCTGTTTTTT. Its protein product is CASISRRSPGQPTGELFF.

This clonotype was seen many times. V and J are TRBV27 and TRBJ2-2; no clear D. V was clipped by 0 bases and J by 4 bases, with 3 bases between them. From germline, CDR1 is MNHEY and CDR2 SMNVEV (reference sequence). The CDR3 runs 13 residues. The CDR3 DNA is TGTGCCAGCAGTTTATCCTCCACCGGGGAGCTGTTTTTT. It translates to CASSLSSTGELFF.